The 28 T cell receptor beta chains below were found in one sample sequenced in a study of T cell repertoires in cytomegalovirus infection (dated by TCRdb to about 2019). TCRdb shows the sequencer as Illumina HiSeq 1500. TCRdb handled the public reads itself, with Q25 trimming in fastp and clone calling in MiXCR, and kept productive beta chains. Rows with a matching CDR3 protein are joined into one entry that keeps the most common DNA and genes. This sample has 400,000 to 600,000 distinct CDR3 sequences in its table, and approximately 40% of those were observed once. Just under 45% of the sample comes from the top ten. No antigens are known for them. Read against the paper, the sample's treatment or condition label means: in vitro stimulation with specific CMV peptide epitopes to enrich CMV-specific T cells. The specimen comprised cultured PBMCs, sampled from culture after CMV antigen stimulation. Every receptor here comes from a human donor in good health (CMV status not recorded). Some clones in this sample may be carry-over from other donors' samples.

This clonotype was picked up a small number of times. The CDR3 sequence: CASSLAAGKVEQYF. The CDR3 DNA sequence: TGTGCCAGCAGCTTAGCGGCGGGTAAGGTCGAGCAGTACTTC. The chain has TRBV7-6 and TRBJ2-7, with D perhaps TRBD2 (5 bases). The CDR3 spans 14 residues. In germline, CDR1 is SGHVS, CDR2 FNYEAQ. V shed 0 bases and J shed 6 bases, with 12 bases lying between them.

This chain links TRBV7-2 with TRBJ2-7; D is unresolved. Trimming took 0 bases from V and 7 from J, leaving 16 bases between them. CDR1 and CDR2 (germline): SGHTA, FQGNSA. The CDR3 sequence is 15 residues long. The CDR3 spells CASSLAWRALGEQYF. The DNA for the CDR3 is TGTGCCAGCAGCTTAGCGTGGCGCGCTCTAGGAGAGCAGTACTTC.

The chain couples TRBV12-3 or TRBV12-4 to TRBJ1-2; D gene uncertain. V dropped 6 bases and J dropped 4 bases, with 15 bases sitting between them. This CDR3 contains 14 residues. The CDR3 is CASRSREEGYGYTF. For the CDR3, the DNA is TGTGCCAGCAGGTCCCGGGAAGAGGGCTATGGCTACACCTTC.

J is TRBJ1-1 and V is TRBV5-1; a weak D match, TRBD1 (5 bases). Germline values: CDR1 SGHRS, CDR2 YFSETQ. The V and J ends lost 3 bases and 1 base respectively, with 7 bases between them. This CDR3 has 13 residues. The chain's CDR3 is CASSSDTNTEAFF. The CDR3 DNA reads TGCGCCAGCAGCTCGGACACGAACACTGAAGCTTTCTTT.

This clonotype was seen a few times. The V call is TRBV12-3 or TRBV12-4, the J call TRBJ1-1; D is possibly TRBD1 (6 bases). V lost 7 bases and J 3 bases, leaving 18 bases between the germline ends. The CDR3 is 15 residues long. As DNA, the CDR3 is TGTGCCAGCACCGTAGGGGGGATCCCACACACTGAAGCTTTCTTT. This sequence encodes CASTVGGIPHTEAFF.

V usage is TRBV7-2 and J usage is TRBJ2-3; perhaps D is TRBD1 or TRBD2 (5 bases each). With 1 base removed from V and 1 base from J, the gap between germline ends came to 12 bases. The CDR3 runs to 16 residues. Germline V gene sequence: CDR1 SGHTA, CDR2 FQGNSA. The CDR3 DNA is TGTGCCAGCAGCTTAGGGGGGTTGGGGGGCACAGATACGCAGTATTTT. Residues: CASSLGGLGGTDTQYF.

V and J are TRBV7-2 and TRBJ2-3; 13 bases are a match to TRBD2. The CDR3 has 16 amino acids. Per germline, CDR1 SGHTA and CDR2 FQGNSA. With V trimmed by 5 bases and J by 6 bases, 8 bases remained unmatched. CDR3 loop: CASSLRGLAGEDTQYF. In DNA form, the CDR3 reads TGTGCCAGCAGCCTCCGAGGACTAGCGGGAGAGGATACGCAGTATTTT.

The V gene is TRBV10-3, the J gene TRBJ2-2; D not certain. Per germline, CDR1 ENHRY and CDR2 SYGVKD. The V and J ends lost 4 bases and 7 bases respectively, with 19 bases between them. The CDR3 consists of 16 residues. The CDR3 spells CAISAGASHGGGELFF. The CDR3 DNA follows: TGTGCCATCAGTGCAGGAGCGTCCCATGGCGGCGGGGAGCTGTTTTTT.

This CDR3 reads CSVDLKRKRRDEKLFF. Here the CDR3 DNA reads TGCAGCGTTGACCTAAAGAGGAAACGGCGGGATGAAAAACTGTTTTTT. This chain joins TRBV29-1 and TRBJ1-4; D not resolved. The CDR3 has 16 residues. CDR1 and CDR2 (germline): SQVTM, ANQGSEA. V lost 3 bases and J 6 bases, leaving 20 bases between the germline ends.

This clonotype has just a few counts. The chain is built from TRBV7-8 and TRBJ2-1; 8 nucleotides match TRBD1. Germline assignment: CDR1 SGHVS and CDR2 FQNEAQ. The CDR3 is 15 amino acids. With V trimmed by 5 bases and J by 0 bases, 3 bases remained unmatched. The CDR3 nucleotides are TGTGCCAGCAGCGCGGACAGGGTCTCCTACAATGAGCAGTTCTTC. Protein product: CASSADRVSYNEQFF.

This sequence joins TRBV7-2 and TRBJ2-5; D ambiguous. Trimming stripped 5 bases from V and 3 bases from J, with 16 bases between. The CDR3 has 15 amino acids. Germline loops: CDR1 SGHTA, CDR2 FQGNSA. CDR3: CASSHWVYGEETQYF. The CDR3 nucleotides read TGTGCCAGCAGCCACTGGGTTTATGGGGAAGAGACCCAGTACTTC. The variable domain in full, completed from reference TRBV7-2 and TRBJ2-5, reads GAGVSQSPSNKVTEKGKDVELRCDPISGHTALYWYRQSLGQGLEFLIYFQGNSAPDKSGLPSDRFSAERTGGSVSTLTIQRTQQEDSAVYLCASSHWVYGEETQYFGPGTRLLVL.

This chain connects TRBV27 to TRBJ1-2; no clear D gene. The CDR3 has 14 amino acids. Per the germline V gene, CDR1 is MNHEY and CDR2 is SMNVEV (reference sequence). V dropped 4 bases and J dropped 3 bases, with 12 bases sitting between them. In nucleotides, the CDR3 is TGTGCCAGCAGTTCCTTGGCAGGATACTATGGCTACACCTTC. Its translation: CASSSLAGYYGYTF.

The V gene is TRBV20-1, the J gene TRBJ2-2; the D call may be TRBD1 or TRBD2 (5 bases each). The CDR3 length is 16 residues. Germline V gene data show CDR1 as DFQATT and CDR2 as SNEGSKA (reference sequence). Between the trimmed V and J ends, which lost 3 bases and 7 bases, there was a span of 21 bases. This CDR3 is CSARMPGRYGVGELFF. CDR3 nucleotides: TGCAGTGCTAGGATGCCGGGACGGTACGGAGTCGGGGAGCTGTTTTTT.

The V gene is TRBV4-3, the J gene TRBJ1-4; the D is unclear. CDR3 size: 15 residues. Between the trimmed V and J ends, which lost 0 bases and 6 bases, there was a span of 11 bases. Germline assignment: CDR1 LGHNA and CDR2 YSLEER. In nucleotides, the CDR3 is TGCGCCAGCAGCCAAGATGACGGGTCGGATGAAAAACTGTTTTTT. Its translation is CASSQDDGSDEKLFF.

The chain is built from TRBV12-3 or TRBV12-4 and TRBJ2-5; tentative D call: TRBD2 (6 bases). V was cut by 5 bases and J by 7 bases, with 17 bases left in between. The CDR3 spans 14 residues. The DNA of the CDR3 is TGTGCCAGCAGTAGAGCTAGCGACTTAGGGACCCAGTACTTC. This gives the protein CASSRASDLGTQYF.

This chain links TRBV7-2 with TRBJ2-3; TRBD2 aligns across 10 bases. V shed 5 bases and J 5 bases; nucleotides not matched to a gene: 10. Per germline, CDR1 SGHTA and CDR2 FQGNSA. The CDR3 has 16 amino acids. The CDR3 loop is CASSLLAGRRLDTQYF. DNA for the CDR3: TGTGCCAGCAGCCTACTAGCGGGGCGTAGATTAGATACGCAGTATTTT. Using reference TRBV7-2 and TRBJ2-3 for the parts outside the CDR3, the full variable domain is GAGVSQSPSNKVTEKGKDVELRCDPISGHTALYWYRQSLGQGLEFLIYFQGNSAPDKSGLPSDRFSAERTGGSVSTLTIQRTQQEDSAVYLCASSLLAGRRLDTQYFGPGTRLTVL.

This rearrangement joins TRBV6-2 or TRBV6-3 to TRBJ2-2, with 11 bases fitting TRBD1. The J segment lost 6 bases and the V segment lost 4 bases, leaving 7 bases of the junction unmatched. Germline loops: CDR1 MNHEY, CDR2 SVGEGT. This CDR3 comprises 16 residues. In DNA form, the CDR3 reads TGTGCCAGCAGTTCCCCCGGACAGGGGGCGGCCGGGGAGCTGTTTTTT. Residues: CASSSPGQGAAGELFF.

This clonotype occurred once. V is TRBV28 and J is TRBJ1-1; a possible D gene is TRBD1 (5 bases). V gave up 5 bases and J gave up 5 bases, with 18 bases separating them. The CDR3 covers 15 residues. Germline CDR1 MDHEN, CDR2 SYDVKM. CDR3 sequence (DNA): TGTGCCAGCAGTCCAGCCTTGGGGGTCAGGACTGAAGCTTTCTTT. Translated, it gives CASSPALGVRTEAFF.

The chain couples TRBV29-1 to TRBJ2-3, with 7 positions matching TRBD1. The CDR3 is 13 amino acids. V lost 7 bases, J lost 3 bases, and 7 bases stayed unmatched. From germline, CDR1 is SQVTM and CDR2 ANQGSEA. CDR3 nucleotides: TGCAGCGCCCGACAGGGCTTTACAGATACGCAGTATTTT. The encoded protein is CSARQGFTDTQYF.

The chain couples TRBV12-5 to TRBJ2-2, with TRBD2 matching over 8 bases. The ends lost 0 bases at V and 3 bases at J; junction bases unmatched: 3. CDR1 and CDR2 from the germline V gene are LGHNT and FRNRAP. This CDR3 is 16 amino acids long. The CDR3 protein is CASGLVLGLDTGELFF. The CDR3 nucleotides read TGTGCTAGTGGTTTGGTATTGGGACTAGACACCGGGGAGCTGTTTTTT. The variable domain in full, completed from reference TRBV12-5 and TRBJ2-2, reads DARVTQTPRHKVTEMGQEVTMRCQPILGHNTVFWYRQTMMQGLELLAYFRNRAPLDDSGMPKDRFSAEMPDATLATLKIQPSEPRDSAVYFCASGLVLGLDTGELFFGEGSRLTVL.

The chain carries TRBV7-2 and TRBJ2-2, with unresolved D. The germline V gene has CDR1 SGHTA and CDR2 FQGNSA. V gave up 0 bases and J gave up 6 bases, with 8 bases separating them. CDR3 size: 14 residues. Written as DNA, the CDR3 is TGTGCCAGCAGCTTAGCCCGGAGCCCCGGGGAGCTGTTTTTT. This gives the protein CASSLARSPGELFF.

In this sample, this clonotype turned up a few times. V gene TRBV7-6 combines with J gene TRBJ1-5, with D tentatively TRBD1 (6 bases). Trimming stripped 2 bases from V and 4 bases from J, with 12 bases between. The CDR3 has 15 amino acids. Looked up from germline, CDR1 is SGHVS and CDR2 is FNYEAQ. The chain's CDR3 is CASSLLGGGNQPQHF. CDR3 bases: TGTGCCAGCAGCTTATTAGGAGGGGGGAATCAGCCCCAGCATTTT.

This clonotype was detected many times. The chain has TRBV10-2 and TRBJ2-1; 15 bases match TRBD2. J gave up 6 bases and V 3 bases, and 6 bases lay outside the gene matches. Germline CDR1 and CDR2: WSHSY and SAAADI. The CDR3 sequence is 17 residues long. CDR3 amino acids: CASSELRTSGRGNEQFF. The DNA of the CDR3 is TGCGCCAGCAGTGAACTCCGGACTAGCGGGAGGGGCAATGAGCAGTTCTTC.

The V gene is TRBV28, the J gene TRBJ2-3; 9 bases fit TRBD1. From germline, CDR1 is MDHEN and CDR2 SYDVKM. The CDR3 consists of 17 residues. Germline trimming cut 5 bases from V and 3 bases from J; bases unmatched to any gene: 12. CDR3: CASSKFPGQGTTDTQYF. CDR3 coding DNA: TGTGCCAGCAGTAAATTCCCGGGACAGGGAACAACAGATACGCAGTATTTT.

This clonotype was recorded a few times. This chain joins TRBV20-1 and TRBJ2-7; D remains ambiguous. Germline assignment: CDR1 DFQATT and CDR2 SNEGSKA (reference sequence). The CDR3 consists of 13 residues. V was clipped by 6 bases and J by 2 bases, with 14 bases between them. Written as DNA, the CDR3 is TGCAGTGCCAGCACCGGCCGAGCCTACGAGCAGTACTTC. Its protein product is CSASTGRAYEQYF.

This clonotype was detected a few times. The J gene is TRBJ1-5, the V gene TRBV6-1; the D gene is possibly TRBD1 (5 bases). V lost 1 base and J lost 1, with 8 bases in between. Germline CDR1 reads MNHNS; CDR2 reads SASEGT. The CDR3 length is 15 residues. CDR3 amino acids: CASSEEEGSNQPQHF. CDR3 bases: TGTGCCAGCAGTGAAGAGGAGGGGAGCAATCAGCCCCAGCATTTT.

The V gene is TRBV6-2 or TRBV6-3, the J gene TRBJ2-1; 9 nucleotides match TRBD2. The CDR3 extends over 17 amino acids. J gave up 4 bases and V 2 bases, and 9 bases lay outside the gene matches. Germline CDR1 MNHEY, CDR2 SVGEGT. DNA for the CDR3: TGTGCCAGCAGTTACCTGGCTAGCGGGACACAGTACAATGAGCAGTTCTTC. Translation gives CASSYLASGTQYNEQFF.

This clonotype turned up a few times. The chain is built from TRBV18 and TRBJ2-1; tentative D call: TRBD2 (6 bases). Trimming removed 0 bases at V and 6 bases at J, with 18 bases between. CDR3 size: 17 residues. CDR1 KGHSH and CDR2 LQKENI come from the germline V gene. This CDR3 is CASSPPLTREEGNEQFF. Here the CDR3 DNA reads TGTGCCAGCTCACCACCGTTGACTAGAGAAGAGGGCAATGAGCAGTTCTTC.